Here is one T cell receptor (beta chain) with its context. The repertoire was sequenced with immunoSEQ multiplex PCR; TCRdb's copy has only in-frame clones and lacks some. The sample has roughly 150,000 clones, about 72% seen once. These data belong to a study of blood T cell repertoires in COVID-19. Germline CDR1 and CDR2: LGHDT and YNNKEL (reference sequence). The ends lost 1 base at V and 8 bases at J; junction bases unmatched: 5. The CDR3 is made up of 15 amino acids. Sequenced input: peripheral blood. This receptor was taken from a man between 60 and 70 years old who had recovered from COVID-19. This chain uses TRBV3-1 (or the pseudogene TRBV3-2) with TRBJ1-4; TRBD1 matches at 9 bases. CDR3 nucleotide sequence: TGTGCCAGCAGCCAAGTGGGACAGGGTAGGGAAAAACTGTTTTTT. This sequence encodes CASSQVGQGREKLFF.